This T cell receptor beta chain originates from a study of T cell responses to AZD1222 COVID-19 vaccine. About the study: Second-dose recipients at about 4 or about 12 weeks were treated as one pooled group. Study-wide points: Baseline seropositivity occurred in only a handful of AZD1222 recipients. Mapped onto spike, vaccine-associated CD4 TCRs spanned it and were dominant at 160-218 and 743-854.

Libraries were prepared by immunoSEQ multiplex PCR; TCRdb keeps only in-frame clonotypes and omits some of them. There are roughly 97,000 clones in the sample; about 89% occur only once, and approximately 18% lies in the top ten. Worth noting for this clone: Antigen: not known.

This CDR3 comprises 14 residues. Looked up from germline, CDR1 is SEHNR and CDR2 is FQNEAQ (reference sequence). The V segment lost 4 bases and the J segment 2 bases; nucleotides outside the gene matches: 3. Sequenced material: peripheral blood, taken on day 0 of AZD1222 vaccination. This receptor was taken from an adult in good health. The chain links TRBV7-9 to TRBJ2-7; 9 bases are a match to TRBD1. The CDR3 region has the DNA TGTGCCAGCAGCTCGGGACAGGGAACCTACGAGCAGTACTTC. Translating gives CASSSGQGTYEQYF.